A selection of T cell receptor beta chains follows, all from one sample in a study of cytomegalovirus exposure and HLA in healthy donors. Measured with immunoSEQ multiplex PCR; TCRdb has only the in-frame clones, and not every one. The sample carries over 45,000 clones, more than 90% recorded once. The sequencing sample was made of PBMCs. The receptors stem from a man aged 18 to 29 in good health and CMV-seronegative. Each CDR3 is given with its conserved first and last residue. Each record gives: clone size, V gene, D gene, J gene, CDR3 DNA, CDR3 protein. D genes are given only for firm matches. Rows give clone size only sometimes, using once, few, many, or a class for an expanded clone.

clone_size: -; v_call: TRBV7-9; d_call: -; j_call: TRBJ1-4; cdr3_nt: TGTGCCAGCAGCCCAGGCTTTGGTGAAAAACTGTTTTTT; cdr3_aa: CASSPGFGEKLFF
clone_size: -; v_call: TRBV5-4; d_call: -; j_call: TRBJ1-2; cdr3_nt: TGTGCCAGCAGCTTGGACGGGAACTATGGCTACACCTTC; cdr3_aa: CASSLDGNYGYTF
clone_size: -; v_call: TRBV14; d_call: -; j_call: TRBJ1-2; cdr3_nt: TGTGCCAGCAGCCAAGGACTCGGATTAGGCTACACCTTC; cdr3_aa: CASSQGLGLGYTF
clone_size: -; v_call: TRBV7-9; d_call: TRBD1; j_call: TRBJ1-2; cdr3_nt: TGTGCCAGCAGCTTAGCGGACAGGGATGATGGCTACACCTTC; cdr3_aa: CASSLADRDDGYTF
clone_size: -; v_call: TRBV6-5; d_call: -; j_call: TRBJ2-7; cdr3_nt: TGTGCCAGCAGTAGGGGACTGTCAGACGAGCAGTACTTC; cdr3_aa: CASSRGLSDEQYF
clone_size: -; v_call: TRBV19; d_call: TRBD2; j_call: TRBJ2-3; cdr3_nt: TGTGCCAGTAGGACTAGCGGGGACACAGATACGCAGTATTTT; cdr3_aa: CASRTSGDTDTQYF
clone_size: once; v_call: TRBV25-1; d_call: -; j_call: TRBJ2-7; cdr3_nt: TGTGCCAGCAGACCCCGCCCCCAGCGGCAAAGTTACGAGCAGTACTTC; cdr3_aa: CASRPRPQRQSYEQYF
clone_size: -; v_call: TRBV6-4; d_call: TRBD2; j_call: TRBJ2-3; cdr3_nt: TGTGCCAGCAGTCAGCGGGAGCGGGCAGATACGCAGTATTTT; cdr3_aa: CASSQRERADTQYF
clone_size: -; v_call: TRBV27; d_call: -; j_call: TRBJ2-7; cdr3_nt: TGTGCCAGCAAAGAGGGCGGGACCTTATACTACGAGCAGTACTTC; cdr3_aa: CASKEGGTLYYEQYF
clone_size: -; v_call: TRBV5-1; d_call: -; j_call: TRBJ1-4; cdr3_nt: TGCGCCAGCAGCTTGCGGGATACAACTAATGAAAAACTGTTTTTT; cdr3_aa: CASSLRDTTNEKLFF
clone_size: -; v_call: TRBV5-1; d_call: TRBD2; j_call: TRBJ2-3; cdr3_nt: TGCGCCAGCAGCACCCCGGGACTAGCGGGAGCAGATACGCAGTATTTT; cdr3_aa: CASSTPGLAGADTQYF
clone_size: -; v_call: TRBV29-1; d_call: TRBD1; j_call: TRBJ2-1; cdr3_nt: TGCAGCGTGGTACCGGGACAGGGCCCCAATGAGCAGTTCTTC; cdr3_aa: CSVVPGQGPNEQFF
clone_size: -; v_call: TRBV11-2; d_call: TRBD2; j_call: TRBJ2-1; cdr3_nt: TGTGCCAGCAGCCGACGCCCCGGCCTAGCGGGAGATTGGAATGAGCAGTTCTTC; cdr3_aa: CASSRRPGLAGDWNEQFF
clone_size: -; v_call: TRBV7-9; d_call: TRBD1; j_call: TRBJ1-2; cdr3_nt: TGTGCCAGCAGCTTAGATTCAGGGGGAAACTATGGCTACACCTTC; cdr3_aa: CASSLDSGGNYGYTF
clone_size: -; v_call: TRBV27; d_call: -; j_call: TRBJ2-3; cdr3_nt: TGTGCCAGCAGCCCAAACAGGGCAGATACGCAGTATTTT; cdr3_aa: CASSPNRADTQYF
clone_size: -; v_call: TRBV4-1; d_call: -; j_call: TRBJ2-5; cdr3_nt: TGCGCCAGCAGCCAAGAAAAACAGGTAGAGACCCAGTACTTC; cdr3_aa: CASSQEKQVETQYF
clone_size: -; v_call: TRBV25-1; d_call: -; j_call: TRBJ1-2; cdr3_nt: TGTGCCAGCAGTGCCCTAGGGGGAAACTATGGCTACACCTTC; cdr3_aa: CASSALGGNYGYTF
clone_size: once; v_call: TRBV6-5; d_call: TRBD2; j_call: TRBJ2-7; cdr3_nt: TGTGCCAGCAGTCCCTCCGGGACTAGTCCAAGTGAGCAGTACTTC; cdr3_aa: CASSPSGTSPSEQYF
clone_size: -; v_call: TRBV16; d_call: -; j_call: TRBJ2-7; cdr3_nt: TGTGCCAGCAGCCAACGTTTGGCAGAGGTATCGGTGTACGAGCAGTACTTC; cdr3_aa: CASSQRLAEVSVYEQYF
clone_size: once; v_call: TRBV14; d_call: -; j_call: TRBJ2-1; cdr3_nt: TGTGCCAGCAGCGGAACCGGGAGAAATGAGCAGTTCTTC; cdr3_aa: CASSGTGRNEQFF
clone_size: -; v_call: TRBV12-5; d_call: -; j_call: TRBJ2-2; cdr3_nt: TGTGCTAGTGGTTTGGCAGGGGAAAGAACCGGGGAGCTGTTTTTT; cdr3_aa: CASGLAGERTGELFF
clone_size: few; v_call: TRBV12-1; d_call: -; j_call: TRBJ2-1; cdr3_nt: TGTGCCAGCAGCTTCGGGGGAACGGACAATGAGCAGTTCTTC; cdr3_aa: CASSFGGTDNEQFF
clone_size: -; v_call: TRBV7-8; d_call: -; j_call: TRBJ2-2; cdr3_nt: TGTGCCAGCAGCTTACGACAGCCTGGGCCCGGGGAGCTGTTTTTT; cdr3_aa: CASSLRQPGPGELFF
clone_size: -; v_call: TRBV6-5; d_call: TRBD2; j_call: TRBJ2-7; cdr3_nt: TGTGCCAGCAGTTACACACCGGGACTAGCGTACGAGCAGTACTTC; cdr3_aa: CASSYTPGLAYEQYF
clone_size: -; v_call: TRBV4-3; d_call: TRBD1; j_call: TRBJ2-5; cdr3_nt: TGCGCCAGCAGCCAAGATCAGGGGACAGCCCAGGGCGAGACCCAGTACTTC; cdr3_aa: CASSQDQGTAQGETQYF
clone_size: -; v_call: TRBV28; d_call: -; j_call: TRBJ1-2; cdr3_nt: TGTGCCAGCGCCCGGGCCACAGCCGGCTATGGCGCTAGCGGCTATGGCTACACCTTC; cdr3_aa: CASARATAGYGASGYGYTF
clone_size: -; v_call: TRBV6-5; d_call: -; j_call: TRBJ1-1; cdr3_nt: TGTGCCAGCAGAGCCGGACAGTTGATGAACACTGAAGCTTTCTTT; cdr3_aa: CASRAGQLMNTEAFF
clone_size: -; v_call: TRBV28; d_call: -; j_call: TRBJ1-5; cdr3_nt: TGTGCCAGCAGTTTGTCCTTTGATCAGCCCCAGCATTTT; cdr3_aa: CASSLSFDQPQHF
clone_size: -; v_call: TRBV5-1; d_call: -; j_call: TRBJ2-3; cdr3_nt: TGCGCCAGCCAACGGGACTTTTCTAGCACAGATACGCAGTATTTT; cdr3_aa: CASQRDFSSTDTQYF
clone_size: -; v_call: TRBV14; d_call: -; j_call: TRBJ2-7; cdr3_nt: TGTGCCAGCAGCCAGTTTTTATCTCCCTACGAGCAGTACTTC; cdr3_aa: CASSQFLSPYEQYF
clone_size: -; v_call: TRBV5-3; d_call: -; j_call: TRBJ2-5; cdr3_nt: TGTGCCAGAAGCTTGGTTTGTGCGGTACAAGAGACCCAGTACTTC; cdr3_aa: CARSLVCAVQETQYF
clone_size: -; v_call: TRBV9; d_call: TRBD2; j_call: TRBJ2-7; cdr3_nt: TGTGCCAGCAGCGGACTAGCGTCAAGCTCCTACGAGCAGTACTTC; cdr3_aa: CASSGLASSSYEQYF
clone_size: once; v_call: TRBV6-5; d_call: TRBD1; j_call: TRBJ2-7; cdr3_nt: TGTGCCAGCAGTAGGGGGACAGGAGAGCAGTACTTC; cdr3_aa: CASSRGTGEQYF
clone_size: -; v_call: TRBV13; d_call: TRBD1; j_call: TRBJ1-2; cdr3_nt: TGTGCCAGCAGCCGGCGGGACAGCGAGATCTATGGCTACACCTTC; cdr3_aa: CASSRRDSEIYGYTF
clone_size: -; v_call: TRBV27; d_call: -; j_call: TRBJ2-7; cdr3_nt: TGTGCCAGCAGTTTTCGGTGGAGGGTGGGACTTTACGAGCAGTACTTC; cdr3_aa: CASSFRWRVGLYEQYF
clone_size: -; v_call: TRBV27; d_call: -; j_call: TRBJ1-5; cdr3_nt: TGTGCCAGCAGTCCCCACAGGGATGGTCAGCCCCAGCATTTT; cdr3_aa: CASSPHRDGQPQHF
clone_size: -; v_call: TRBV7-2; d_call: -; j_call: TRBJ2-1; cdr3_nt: TGTGCCAGCAGCTTGGTACTAGACGGTGAGCAGTTCTTC; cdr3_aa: CASSLVLDGEQFF
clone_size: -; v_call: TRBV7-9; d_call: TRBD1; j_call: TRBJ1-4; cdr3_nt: TGTGCCAGCAGCCTGACAGGGGGAGAGGAAAAACTGTTTTTT; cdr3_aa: CASSLTGGEEKLFF
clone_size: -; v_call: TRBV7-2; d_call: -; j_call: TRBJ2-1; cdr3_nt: TGTGCCAGCAGCTGGAGGGACAGTTACTCCTACAATGAGCAGTTCTTC; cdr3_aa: CASSWRDSYSYNEQFF
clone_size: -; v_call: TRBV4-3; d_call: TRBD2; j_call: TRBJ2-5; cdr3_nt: TGCGCCAGCAGCCAAGATCGTGGCGGGAGGGGGGAGACCCAGTACTTC; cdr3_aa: CASSQDRGGRGETQYF
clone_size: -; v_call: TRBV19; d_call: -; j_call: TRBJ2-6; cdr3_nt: TGTGCCAGTTATTCGCTAAGGGGGGGCGCTCGCTCTGGGGCCAACGTCCTGACTTTC; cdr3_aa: CASYSLRGGARSGANVLTF